The clone carrying this T cell receptor beta chain was observed a few times. These data come from a study of blood T cell repertoires in COVID-19. In the study overall: Researchers got acute and convalescent COVID-19 samples from the United States, Italy and Spain. PBMCs, B-cell-depleted T cells, or T cells provided the cDNA or gDNA that made up the material.

As originally analysed: Estimation of nucleated cell counts relied on the amplification of reference gene primers. Profiling relied on immunoSEQ multiplex PCR, and the TCRdb table lists in-frame clones only, not all of them. The DNA gave D and trimming, while V, J and clone size come from that table. Of about 76,000 clones in the sample, around 75% were seen once. V shed 6 bases and J shed 4 bases, with 12 bases lying between them. The CDR3 has 13 residues. CDR1 is KGHSH, CDR2 LQKENI, per germline. The rearrangement joins TRBV18 to TRBJ1-1; possibly TRBD1 for D (5 bases). Sequencing input: peripheral blood. The TCR originated in a man between 65 and 79 years old with acute or convalescent COVID-19. CDR3 sequence: CASSLGRGTEAFF. The CDR3 nucleotides are TGTGCCAGCTCTCTGGGGAGGGGCACTGAAGCTTTCTTT.